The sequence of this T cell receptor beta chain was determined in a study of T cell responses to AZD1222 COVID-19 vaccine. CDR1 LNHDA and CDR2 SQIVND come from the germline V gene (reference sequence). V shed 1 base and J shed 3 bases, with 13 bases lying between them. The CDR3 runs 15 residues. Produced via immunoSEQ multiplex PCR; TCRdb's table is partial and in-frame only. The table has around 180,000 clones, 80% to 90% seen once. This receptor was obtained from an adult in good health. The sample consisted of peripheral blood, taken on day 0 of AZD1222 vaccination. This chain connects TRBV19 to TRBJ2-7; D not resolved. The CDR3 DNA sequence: TGTGCCAGTAGTATAGGAGTTGGGCAGCTCTACGAGCAGTACTTC. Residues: CASSIGVGQLYEQYF.